The subject of this entry is one T cell receptor beta chain. Being one base from a much bigger clone, this may be a read error. Through Arm-PCR of CDR3 regions and iRepertoire HTBI primers, TCR beta libraries were built. Each CDR3 protein is one row after TCRdb ran MiXCR on the multiplex PCR reads. The repertoire holds about 620,000 distinct CDR3 sequences, with roughly 16% as singletons. CDR1 is MDHEN, CDR2 SYDVKM, per germline. CDR3 size: 16 residues. With 0 bases removed from V and 4 bases from J, the gap between germline ends came to 15 bases. Time point here: newly diagnosed GD, antithyroid drugs for less than 3 months. Scientists built the TCR library using RNA that was extracted from PBMCs. The sample belongs to a study of regulatory T cells in long-lasting Graves disease. The same sample was also studied in work on T cells in Graves' hyperthyroidism and ophthalmopathy. That study adds: Patients were excluded for uncontrolled infection, other autoimmune disease, pregnancy or lactation. The TCR CDR3 was amplified in a first-round RT-PCR using the HTBI primer set. Ophthalmopathy, as predicted by the model, came a median around 7 months after the prediction.

This clonotype originated in a woman in her twenties or thirties with Graves disease. This rearrangement joins TRBV28 to TRBJ2-5; D is perhaps TRBD2 (6 bases). The sample here was peripheral blood mononuclear cells (PBMCs), taken at new diagnosis, from a patient treated with antithyroid drugs. This CDR3 reads CASSLCTGGGGETQYF. The CDR3 DNA sequence: TGTGCCAGCAGTTTATGCACCGGGGGAGGAGGAGAGACCCAGTACTTC.